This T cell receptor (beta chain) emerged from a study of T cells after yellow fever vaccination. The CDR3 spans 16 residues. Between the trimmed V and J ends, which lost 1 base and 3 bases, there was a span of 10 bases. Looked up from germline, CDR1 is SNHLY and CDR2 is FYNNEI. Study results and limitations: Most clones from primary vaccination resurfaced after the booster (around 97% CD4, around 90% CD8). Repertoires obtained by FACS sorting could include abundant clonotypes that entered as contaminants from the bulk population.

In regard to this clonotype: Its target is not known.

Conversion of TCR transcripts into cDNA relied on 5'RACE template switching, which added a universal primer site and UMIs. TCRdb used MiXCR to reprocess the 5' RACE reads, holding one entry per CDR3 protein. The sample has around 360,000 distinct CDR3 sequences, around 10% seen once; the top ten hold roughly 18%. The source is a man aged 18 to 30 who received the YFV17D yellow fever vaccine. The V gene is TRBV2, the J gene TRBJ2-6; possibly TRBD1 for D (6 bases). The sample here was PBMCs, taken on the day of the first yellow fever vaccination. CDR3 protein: CASSEGEGVGANVLTF. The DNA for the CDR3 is TGTGCCAGCAGTGAAGGAGAGGGGGTTGGGGCCAACGTCCTGACTTTC.